These T cell receptor beta chains were read from a single sample in a study of neurological immune-mediated disorders. Using its own MiXCR run on the 5' RACE reads, TCRdb lists one record per CDR3 protein. The data show roughly 70,000 distinct CDR3 sequences, 4.8% seen once. Sequencing was done on a sample of PBMCs. The source of these receptors is a woman between 65 and 79 years old with multiple sclerosis. The CDR3 runs from the conserved cysteine through the conserved F or W. Fields, in order: J gene, V gene, clone size, D gene, CDR3 DNA, CDR3 protein. A D gene is named only where the DNA matches it firmly. Clone size is stated in some rows and not others, as once, few, many or a class when expanded.

j_call: TRBJ2-7; v_call: TRBV9; clone_size: once; d_call: NA; cdr3_nt: TGTGCCAGCAGCCGCAGCCCAGGCAGCTCCTACGAGCAGTACTTC; cdr3_aa: CASSRSPGSSYEQYF
j_call: TRBJ1-5; v_call: TRBV20-1; clone_size: many; d_call: TRBD1; cdr3_nt: TGCAGTGCTAGAGATCCCAGGGGGCTGAATCAGCCCCAGCATTTT; cdr3_aa: CSARDPRGLNQPQHF
j_call: TRBJ2-7; v_call: TRBV28; clone_size: NA; d_call: TRBD2; cdr3_nt: TGTGCCAGCAGGATTAGCGGGAGAATGTACGAGCAGTACTTC; cdr3_aa: CASRISGRMYEQYF
j_call: TRBJ2-5; v_call: TRBV3-1; clone_size: many; d_call: TRBD2; cdr3_nt: TGTGCCAGCAGCACCACCGGACTAGGCCAACAAGAGACCCAGTACTTC; cdr3_aa: CASSTTGLGQQETQYF
j_call: TRBJ1-5; v_call: TRBV15; clone_size: many; d_call: NA; cdr3_nt: TGTGCCACCAGTCCTCACCTCGACAGTAGCAATCAGCCCCAGCATTTT; cdr3_aa: CATSPHLDSSNQPQHF
j_call: TRBJ1-2; v_call: TRBV7-9; clone_size: few; d_call: TRBD1; cdr3_nt: TGTGCCAGCAGCCTAATTCAGGGGGCCGGGTTGCATGGCTACACCTTC; cdr3_aa: CASSLIQGAGLHGYTF
j_call: TRBJ2-1; v_call: TRBV5-1; clone_size: few; d_call: NA; cdr3_nt: TGCGCCACCCGGGACATCCCCAACAATGAGCAGTTCTTC; cdr3_aa: CATRDIPNNEQFF
j_call: TRBJ2-7; v_call: TRBV4-3; clone_size: many; d_call: NA; cdr3_nt: TGCGCCAGCAGCCAAGTTCTCGGCTTAGTGGACTACGAGCAGTACTTC; cdr3_aa: CASSQVLGLVDYEQYF
j_call: TRBJ2-2; v_call: TRBV5-1; clone_size: many; d_call: TRBD1; cdr3_nt: TGCGCCAGCAGCGAAACAGGGGGGAACACCGGGGAGCTGTTTTTT; cdr3_aa: CASSETGGNTGELFF
j_call: TRBJ2-7; v_call: TRBV4-1; clone_size: many; d_call: TRBD1; cdr3_nt: TGCGCCAGCAGCCAAGCCACCGGGACAGCCCTCCCCTACGAGCAGTACTTC; cdr3_aa: CASSQATGTALPYEQYF
j_call: TRBJ1-4; v_call: TRBV6-5; clone_size: many; d_call: NA; cdr3_nt: TGTGCCAGCAGTTACTCGTGGGGCCCAAATGAAAAACTGTTTTTT; cdr3_aa: CASSYSWGPNEKLFF
j_call: TRBJ2-1; v_call: TRBV5-1; clone_size: NA; d_call: TRBD2; cdr3_nt: TGCGCCAGCAGCTTGGGACTAGCCGGCTACAATGAGCAGTTCTTC; cdr3_aa: CASSLGLAGYNEQFF
j_call: TRBJ2-1; v_call: TRBV5-1; clone_size: many; d_call: TRBD2; cdr3_nt: TGCGCCAGCAGCTCTCTAGCGGGAGGGCCGAGGAATGAGCAGTTCTTC; cdr3_aa: CASSSLAGGPRNEQFF
j_call: TRBJ1-5; v_call: TRBV4-1; clone_size: many; d_call: NA; cdr3_nt: TGCGCCAGCAGCCAAACTGGGATCCGGAATTTGGGGCCCCAGCATTTT; cdr3_aa: CASSQTGIRNLGPQHF
j_call: TRBJ1-1; v_call: TRBV5-6; clone_size: many; d_call: NA; cdr3_nt: TGTGCCAGCAGTTTGTACACGGGACACCTGAACACTGAAGCTTTCTTT; cdr3_aa: CASSLYTGHLNTEAFF
j_call: TRBJ2-7; v_call: TRBV10-3; clone_size: many; d_call: TRBD1; cdr3_nt: TGTGCCATCAGTTTAGAACAGGGGAGCCACGAGCAGTACTTC; cdr3_aa: CAISLEQGSHEQYF
j_call: TRBJ2-1; v_call: TRBV5-1; clone_size: many; d_call: TRBD2; cdr3_nt: TGCGCCAGCAGTACACTAGCGGGAGGACACAATGAGCAGTTCTTC; cdr3_aa: CASSTLAGGHNEQFF
j_call: TRBJ1-1; v_call: TRBV5-1; clone_size: few; d_call: TRBD1; cdr3_nt: TGCGCCAGCAGCTTGCCCTGGACAGGGGGAACTGAAGCTTTCTTT; cdr3_aa: CASSLPWTGGTEAFF
j_call: TRBJ1-2; v_call: TRBV28; clone_size: many; d_call: NA; cdr3_nt: TGTGCCAGTTGGACACCGATTGGGAGGGGCTACACCTTC; cdr3_aa: CASWTPIGRGYTF
j_call: TRBJ2-5; v_call: TRBV6-5; clone_size: many; d_call: NA; cdr3_nt: TGTGCCAGCAGTTACAGGGGGCGGGGAGAGACCCAGTACTTC; cdr3_aa: CASSYRGRGETQYF
j_call: TRBJ1-5; v_call: TRBV20-1; clone_size: many; d_call: TRBD1; cdr3_nt: TGCAGTGCTAGGATCGGGACAGCTGAGAATCAGCCCCAGCATTTT; cdr3_aa: CSARIGTAENQPQHF
j_call: TRBJ2-2; v_call: TRBV7-6; clone_size: few; d_call: TRBD2; cdr3_nt: TGTGCCAGCAGCCCCCGGACTAGCGGGAAATTTTTCAACACCGGGGAGCTGTTTTTT; cdr3_aa: CASSPRTSGKFFNTGELFF
j_call: TRBJ2-1; v_call: TRBV20-1; clone_size: many; d_call: NA; cdr3_nt: TGCAGTGCTAGAGATCTTAAGGGTGAGCAGTTCTTC; cdr3_aa: CSARDLKGEQFF
j_call: TRBJ1-1; v_call: TRBV3-1; clone_size: few; d_call: NA; cdr3_nt: TGTGCCAGCAGCCGCTTGGGGGGGATGAACACTGAAGCTTTCTTT; cdr3_aa: CASSRLGGMNTEAFF
j_call: TRBJ2-1; v_call: TRBV7-6; clone_size: many; d_call: NA; cdr3_nt: TGTGCCAGCAGCTTACAGGGGGGACAGATATACAATGAGCAGTTCTTC; cdr3_aa: CASSLQGGQIYNEQFF
j_call: TRBJ2-5; v_call: TRBV6-6; clone_size: many; d_call: NA; cdr3_nt: TGTGCCAGCAGTTACCCCTGGTGGGGCACCCCTCAAGAGACCCAGTACTTC; cdr3_aa: CASSYPWWGTPQETQYF
j_call: TRBJ2-1; v_call: TRBV20-1; clone_size: many; d_call: TRBD2; cdr3_nt: TGCAGTGCTAGAGGTCTAGCGGGAGTGGGGGCAGGGGAGCAGTTCTTC; cdr3_aa: CSARGLAGVGAGEQFF
j_call: TRBJ2-5; v_call: TRBV7-2; clone_size: NA; d_call: NA; cdr3_nt: TGTGCCAGCAGCTTAGAGTTCGCCCGGGGCAAAGAGACCCAGTACTTC; cdr3_aa: CASSLEFARGKETQYF
j_call: TRBJ1-2; v_call: TRBV7-8; clone_size: many; d_call: NA; cdr3_nt: TGTGCCAGCAGCTTTCCAGGGACCTACGGCTACACCTTC; cdr3_aa: CASSFPGTYGYTF
j_call: TRBJ2-1; v_call: TRBV7-9; clone_size: many; d_call: TRBD2; cdr3_nt: TGTGCCAGCAGCTTAATAGCGGGAGGGTTGAATGAGCAGTTCTTC; cdr3_aa: CASSLIAGGLNEQFF
j_call: TRBJ2-4; v_call: TRBV7-2; clone_size: many; d_call: NA; cdr3_nt: TGTGCCAGCAACATACTGGGGGCGCGGGGCATTCAGTACTTC; cdr3_aa: CASNILGARGIQYF
j_call: TRBJ2-6; v_call: TRBV7-9; clone_size: many; d_call: NA; cdr3_nt: TGTGCCATCCTAACCCCGGACCACGACTCTGGGGCCAACGTCCTGACTTTC; cdr3_aa: CAILTPDHDSGANVLTF
j_call: TRBJ2-1; v_call: TRBV7-7; clone_size: many; d_call: TRBD2; cdr3_nt: TGTGCTATCGCTAGCGGGCCGTACAATGAGCAGTTCTTC; cdr3_aa: CAIASGPYNEQFF
j_call: TRBJ2-2; v_call: TRBV20-1; clone_size: many; d_call: NA; cdr3_nt: TGCAGTGCTAGAGCCGAAGGGGGGGGGTTCAACACCGGGGAGCTGTTTTTT; cdr3_aa: CSARAEGGGFNTGELFF